The clone carrying this T cell receptor (beta chain) was counted a few times. Its antigen remains unknown. Unique molecular identifiers were incorporated when the TCRbeta library was constructed. In TCRdb, the PCR reads were re-called with MiXCR into one record per CDR3 protein. The profile shows about 250,000 distinct CDR3 sequences, about 24% of them singletons. This specimen belongs to a study of T-cell reconstitution after alpha-beta-depleted transplantation in children. Study-level results: Alpha-beta T cells about two months after transplant reportedly derived from several hundred expanded graft clones.

CDR3 length: 12 amino acids. Germline V gives CDR1 SNHLY, CDR2 FYNNEI. V lost 6 bases, J lost 10 bases, and 15 bases lay in between. This chain uses TRBV2 with TRBJ1-1; perhaps TRBD1 as D (5 bases). The sequenced sample was PBMCs, mostly from graft donor cells, obtained 360 days after TCRalphabeta/CD19-depleted stem cell transplant. This receptor was identified in a female patient aged 2 to 10 who had a stem cell transplant for congenital amegakaryocytic thrombocytopenia, so the T cells may come from the graft donor. CDR3 coding DNA: TGTGCCAGCAGGCCCTTGGGGGGGGGAGCTTTCTTT. Amino acid sequence: CASRPLGGGAFF.